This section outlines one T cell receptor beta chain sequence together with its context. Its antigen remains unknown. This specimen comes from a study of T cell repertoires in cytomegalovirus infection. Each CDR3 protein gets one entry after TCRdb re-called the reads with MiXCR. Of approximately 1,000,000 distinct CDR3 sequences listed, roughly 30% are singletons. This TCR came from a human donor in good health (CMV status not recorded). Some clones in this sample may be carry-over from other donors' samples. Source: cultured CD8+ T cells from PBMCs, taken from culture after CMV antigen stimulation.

CDR3 in DNA: TGTGCCACCAGCACCCCGACTAGCGGGGGGTCTCATGAGCAGTTCTTC. Translating it yields CATSTPTSGGSHEQFF. The V gene is TRBV15, the J gene TRBJ2-1, with TRBD2 identical over 13 bases. This CDR3 is built from 16 residues. The V and J ends lost 4 bases and 8 bases, in that order; junction bases with no gene match: 8. Germline V gives CDR1 LNHNV, CDR2 YYDKDF (reference sequence). The full variable domain, in which reference TRBV15 and TRBJ2-1 provide the parts outside the CDR3, is DAMVIQNPRYQVTQFGKPVTLSCSQTLNHNVMYWYQQKSSQAPKLLFHYYDKDFNNEADTPDNFQSRRPNTSFCFLDIRSPGLGDTAMYLCATSTPTSGGSHEQFFGPGTRLTVL.